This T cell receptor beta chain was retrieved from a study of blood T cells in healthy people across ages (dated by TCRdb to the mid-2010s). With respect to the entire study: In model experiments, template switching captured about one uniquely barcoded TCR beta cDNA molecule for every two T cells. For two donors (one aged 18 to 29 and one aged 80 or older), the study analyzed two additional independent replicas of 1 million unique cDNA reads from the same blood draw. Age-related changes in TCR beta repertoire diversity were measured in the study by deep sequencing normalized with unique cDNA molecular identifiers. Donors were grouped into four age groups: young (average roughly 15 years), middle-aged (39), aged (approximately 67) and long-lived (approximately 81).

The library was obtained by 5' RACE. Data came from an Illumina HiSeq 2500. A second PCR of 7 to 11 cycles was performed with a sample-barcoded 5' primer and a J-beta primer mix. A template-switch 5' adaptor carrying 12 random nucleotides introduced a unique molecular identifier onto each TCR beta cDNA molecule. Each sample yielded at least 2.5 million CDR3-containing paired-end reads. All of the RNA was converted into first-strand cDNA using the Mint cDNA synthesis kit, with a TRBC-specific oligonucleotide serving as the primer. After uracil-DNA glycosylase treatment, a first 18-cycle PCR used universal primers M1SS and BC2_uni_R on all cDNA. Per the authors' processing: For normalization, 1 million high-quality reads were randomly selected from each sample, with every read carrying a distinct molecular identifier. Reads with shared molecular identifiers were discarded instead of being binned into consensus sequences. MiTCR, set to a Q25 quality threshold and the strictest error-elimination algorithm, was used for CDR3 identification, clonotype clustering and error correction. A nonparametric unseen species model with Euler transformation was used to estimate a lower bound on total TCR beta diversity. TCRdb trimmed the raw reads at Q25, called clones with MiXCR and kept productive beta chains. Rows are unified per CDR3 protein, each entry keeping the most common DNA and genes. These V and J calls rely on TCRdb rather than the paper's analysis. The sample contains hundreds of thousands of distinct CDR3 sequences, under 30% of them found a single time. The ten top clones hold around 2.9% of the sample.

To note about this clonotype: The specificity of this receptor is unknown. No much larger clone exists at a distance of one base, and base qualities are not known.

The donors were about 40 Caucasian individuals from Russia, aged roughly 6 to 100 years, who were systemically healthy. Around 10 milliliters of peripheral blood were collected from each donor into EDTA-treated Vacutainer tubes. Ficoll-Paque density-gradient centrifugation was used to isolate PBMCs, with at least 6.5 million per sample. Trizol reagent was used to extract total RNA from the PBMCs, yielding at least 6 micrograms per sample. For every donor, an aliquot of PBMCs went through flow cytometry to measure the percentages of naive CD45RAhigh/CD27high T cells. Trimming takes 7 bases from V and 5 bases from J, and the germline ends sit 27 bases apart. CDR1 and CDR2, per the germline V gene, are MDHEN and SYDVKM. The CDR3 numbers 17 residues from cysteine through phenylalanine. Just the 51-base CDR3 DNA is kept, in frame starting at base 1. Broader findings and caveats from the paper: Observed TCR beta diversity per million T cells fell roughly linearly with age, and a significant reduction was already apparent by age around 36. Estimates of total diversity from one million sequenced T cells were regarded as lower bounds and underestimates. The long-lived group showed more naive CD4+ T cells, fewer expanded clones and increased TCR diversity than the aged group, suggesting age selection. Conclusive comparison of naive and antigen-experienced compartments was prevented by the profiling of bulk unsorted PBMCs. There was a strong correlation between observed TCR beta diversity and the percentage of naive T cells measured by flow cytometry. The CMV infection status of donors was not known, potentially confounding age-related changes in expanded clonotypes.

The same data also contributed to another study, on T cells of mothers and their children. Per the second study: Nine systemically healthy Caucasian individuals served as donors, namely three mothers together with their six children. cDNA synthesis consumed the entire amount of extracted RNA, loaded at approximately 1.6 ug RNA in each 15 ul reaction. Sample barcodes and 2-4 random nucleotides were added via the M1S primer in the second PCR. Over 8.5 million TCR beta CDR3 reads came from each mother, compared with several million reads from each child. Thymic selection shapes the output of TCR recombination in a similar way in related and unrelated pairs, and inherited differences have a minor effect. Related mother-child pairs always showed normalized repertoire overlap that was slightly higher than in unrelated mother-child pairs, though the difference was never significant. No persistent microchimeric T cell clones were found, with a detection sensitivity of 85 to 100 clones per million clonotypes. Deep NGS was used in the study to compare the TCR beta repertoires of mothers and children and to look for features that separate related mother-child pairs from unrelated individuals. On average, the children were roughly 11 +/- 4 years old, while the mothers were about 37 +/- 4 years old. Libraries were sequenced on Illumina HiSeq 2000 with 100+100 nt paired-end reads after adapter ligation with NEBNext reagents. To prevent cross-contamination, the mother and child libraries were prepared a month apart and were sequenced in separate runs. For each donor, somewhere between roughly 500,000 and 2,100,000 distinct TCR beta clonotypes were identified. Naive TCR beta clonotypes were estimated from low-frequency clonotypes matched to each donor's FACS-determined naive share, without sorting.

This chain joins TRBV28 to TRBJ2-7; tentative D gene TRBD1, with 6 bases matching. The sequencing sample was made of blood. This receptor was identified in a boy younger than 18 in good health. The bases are TGTGCCAGCATCCTTTGTGGGGGACAAATCTTTTCCGACGAGCAGTACTTC. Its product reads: CASILCGGQIFSDEQYF.